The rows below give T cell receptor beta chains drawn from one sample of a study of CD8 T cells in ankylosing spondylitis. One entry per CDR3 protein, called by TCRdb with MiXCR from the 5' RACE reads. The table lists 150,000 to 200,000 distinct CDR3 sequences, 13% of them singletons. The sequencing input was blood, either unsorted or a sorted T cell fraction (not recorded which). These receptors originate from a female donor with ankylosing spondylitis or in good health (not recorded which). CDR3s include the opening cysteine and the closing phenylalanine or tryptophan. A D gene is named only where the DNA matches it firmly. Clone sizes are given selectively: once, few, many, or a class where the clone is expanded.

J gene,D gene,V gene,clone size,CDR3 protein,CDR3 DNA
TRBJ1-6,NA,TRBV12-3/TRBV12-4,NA,CANSFAGSNSPPHF,TGTGCCAACAGTTTTGCGGGGAGCAATTCACCCCCCCACTTT
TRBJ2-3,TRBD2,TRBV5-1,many,CASSWGLAEDTQYF,TGCGCCAGCAGCTGGGGACTAGCGGAAGATACGCAGTATTTT
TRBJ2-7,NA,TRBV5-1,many,CASSLVDSYEQYF,TGCGCCAGCAGCTTGGTGGACAGCTACGAGCAGTACTTC
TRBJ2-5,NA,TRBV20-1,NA,CSARAQKPGQEQETQYF,TGCAGTGCTAGAGCGCAAAAACCGGGACAAGAACAAGAGACCCAGTACTTC
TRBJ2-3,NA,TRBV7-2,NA,CASSRRQVLTDTQYF,TGTGCCAGCAGCCGACGACAGGTGCTAACAGATACGCAGTATTTT
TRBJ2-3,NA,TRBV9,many,CASSVSSLTGRTDTQYF,TGTGCCAGCAGCGTCTCGTCCCTTACCGGCCGCACAGATACGCAGTATTTT
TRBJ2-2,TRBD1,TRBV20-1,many,CSAQCRDRVSNTGELFF,TGCAGTGCTCAATGCCGGGACAGGGTTTCGAACACCGGGGAGCTGTTTTTT
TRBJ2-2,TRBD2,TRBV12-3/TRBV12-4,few,CASGSSGSGGELFF,TGTGCCAGCGGGAGTAGCGGGAGTGGCGGGGAGCTGTTTTTT
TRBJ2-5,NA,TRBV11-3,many,CASSYIGGQETQYF,TGTGCCAGCAGCTATATCGGGGGTCAAGAGACCCAGTACTTC
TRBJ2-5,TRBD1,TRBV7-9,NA,CASSLPRDRSQETQYF,TGTGCCAGCAGCTTACCCCGGGACAGGAGCCAAGAGACCCAGTACTTC
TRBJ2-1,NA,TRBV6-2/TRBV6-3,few,CASSSPALLRFF,TGTGCCAGCAGTAGCCCCGCGCTCCTTAGGTTCTTC
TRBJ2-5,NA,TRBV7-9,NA,CASSLAKGQETQYF,TGTGCCAGCAGCCTCGCGAAAGGTCAAGAGACCCAGTACTTC
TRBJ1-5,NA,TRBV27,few,CASSLGKGQISNQPQHF,TGTGCCAGCTCCCTCGGAAAAGGACAGATTTCCAATCAGCCCCAGCATTTT
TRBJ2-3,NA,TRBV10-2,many,CASSESTSPNTQYF,TGCGCCAGCAGTGAGTCGACTTCGCCAAATACGCAGTATTTT
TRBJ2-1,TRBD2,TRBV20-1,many,CSANDDLAGQGDEQFF,TGCAGTGCCAACGACGATTTAGCGGGCCAAGGCGATGAGCAGTTCTTC
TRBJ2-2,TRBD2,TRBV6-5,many,CASSYMGGRPGAGELFF,TGTGCCAGCAGTTACATGGGCGGGAGGCCGGGAGCCGGGGAGCTGTTTTTT
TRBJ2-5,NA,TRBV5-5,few,CASSLGVYSQETQYF,TGTGCCAGCAGCTTGGGCGTATACAGTCAAGAGACCCAGTACTTC
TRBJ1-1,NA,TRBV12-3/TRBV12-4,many,CASINTNRDTEAFF,TGTGCCAGCATTAACACAAATAGGGACACTGAAGCTTTCTTT
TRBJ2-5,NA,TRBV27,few,CASTQKELGLETQYF,TGTGCCAGCACACAAAAAGAATTGGGGCTGGAGACCCAGTACTTC
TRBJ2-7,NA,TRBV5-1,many,CASSLGPGPAYEQYF,TGCGCCAGCAGCTTGGGTCCGGGCCCGGCCTACGAGCAGTACTTC
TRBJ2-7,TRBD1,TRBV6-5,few,CASSYIGQAAYEQYF,TGTGCCAGCAGTTACATTGGACAGGCCGCCTACGAGCAGTACTTC
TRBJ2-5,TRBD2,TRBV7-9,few,CASSFLSGFQETQYF,TGTGCCAGCAGTTTCCTTAGCGGGTTCCAAGAGACCCAGTACTTC
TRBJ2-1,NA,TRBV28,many,CASSFGSRPFLGDNEQFF,TGTGCCAGCAGTTTCGGTTCGAGACCCTTTCTGGGTGACAATGAGCAGTTCTTC
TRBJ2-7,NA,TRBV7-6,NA,CASSLGGYSSYEQYF,TGTGCCAGCAGCTTAGGTGGGTACAGCTCCTACGAGCAGTACTTC
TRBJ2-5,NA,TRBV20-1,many,CSANGRQETQYF,TGCAGTGCTAACGGAAGACAAGAGACCCAGTACTTC
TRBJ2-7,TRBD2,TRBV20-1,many,CSAFSGTGYEQYF,TGCAGTGCTTTTAGCGGGACGGGCTACGAGCAGTACTTC
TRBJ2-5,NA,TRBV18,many,CASSPIQETQYF,TGTGCCAGCTCACCCATTCAAGAGACCCAGTACTTC
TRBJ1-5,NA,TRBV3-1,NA,CASSQDWTGNQPQHF,TGTGCCAGCAGCCAAGACTGGACAGGCAATCAGCCCCAGCATTTT
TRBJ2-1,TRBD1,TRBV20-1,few,CSTNRGRNEQFF,TGCAGTACTAACAGGGGTAGGAATGAGCAGTTCTTC
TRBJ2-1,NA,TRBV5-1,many,CASSLGPGDYNEQFF,TGCGCCAGCAGCTTGGGTCCAGGGGACTACAATGAGCAGTTCTTC
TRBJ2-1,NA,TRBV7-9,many,CASSLDWNEQFF,TGTGCCAGCAGCTTAGATTGGAATGAGCAGTTCTTC